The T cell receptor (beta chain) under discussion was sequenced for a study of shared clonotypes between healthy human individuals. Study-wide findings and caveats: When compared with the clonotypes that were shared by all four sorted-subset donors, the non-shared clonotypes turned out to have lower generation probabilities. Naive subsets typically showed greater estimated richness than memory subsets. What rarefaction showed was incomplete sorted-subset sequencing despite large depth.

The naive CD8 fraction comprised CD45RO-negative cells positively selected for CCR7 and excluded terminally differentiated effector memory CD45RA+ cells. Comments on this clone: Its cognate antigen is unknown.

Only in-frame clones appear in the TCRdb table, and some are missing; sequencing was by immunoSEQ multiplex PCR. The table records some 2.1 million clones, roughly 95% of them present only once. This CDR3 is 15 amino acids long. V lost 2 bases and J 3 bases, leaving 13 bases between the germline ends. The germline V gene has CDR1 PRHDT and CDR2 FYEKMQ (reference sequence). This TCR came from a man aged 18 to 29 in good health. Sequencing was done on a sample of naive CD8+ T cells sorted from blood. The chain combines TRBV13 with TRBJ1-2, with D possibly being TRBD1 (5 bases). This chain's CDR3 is CASSLNRRLHYGYTF. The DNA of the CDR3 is TGTGCCAGCAGCTTAAACAGGAGACTACACTATGGCTACACCTTC.